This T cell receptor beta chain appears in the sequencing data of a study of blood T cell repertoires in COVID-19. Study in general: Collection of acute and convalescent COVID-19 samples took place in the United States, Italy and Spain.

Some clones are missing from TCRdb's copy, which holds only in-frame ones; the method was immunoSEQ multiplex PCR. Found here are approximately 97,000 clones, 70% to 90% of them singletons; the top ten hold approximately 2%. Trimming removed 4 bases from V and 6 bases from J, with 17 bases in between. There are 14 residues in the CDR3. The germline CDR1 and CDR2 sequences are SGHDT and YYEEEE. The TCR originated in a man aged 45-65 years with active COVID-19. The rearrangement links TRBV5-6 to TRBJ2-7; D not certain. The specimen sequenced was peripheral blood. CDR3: CASSPEVAFGEQYF. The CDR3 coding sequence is TGTGCCAGCAGCCCAGAGGTGGCGTTTGGCGAGCAGTACTTC. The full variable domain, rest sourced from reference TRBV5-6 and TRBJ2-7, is DAGVTQSPTHLIKTRGQQVTLRCSPKSGHDTVSWYQQALGQGPQFIFQYYEEEERQRGNFPDRFSGHQFPNYSSELNVNALLLGDSALYLCASSPEVAFGEQYFGPGTRLTVT.